The clone carrying this TCR beta chain was observed once. Its antigen remains unknown. This sample is part of a study of cytomegalovirus exposure and HLA in healthy donors. The V end lost 3 bases, the J end lost 4 bases, and 10 bases lay between the germline ends. This CDR3 region has 14 residues. CDR1 and CDR2 (germline): MNHNY, SVGAGI (reference sequence). General study findings and limits: Apparent HLA restriction characterized most CMV-associated TCR beta chains in a later analysis.

The PCR employed 60 Vbeta primers together with 13 Jbeta primers. The table came from immunoSEQ multiplex PCR; TCRdb's copy has only in-frame clones and leaves some out. The sample has about 98,000 clones, about four fifths seen once; the top ten hold under 4.5%. The V gene is TRBV6-6, the J gene TRBJ1-5; no reliable D call. The TCR comes from a female donor in good health and CMV-seropositive. The material sequenced was PBMCs. Here the CDR3 reads CASSYNTWNQPQHF. The CDR3 DNA is TGTGCCAGCAGTTATAACACGTGGAATCAGCCCCAGCATTTT.